A selection of T cell receptor beta chains follows, all from one sample in a study of blood T cell repertoires in COVID-19. Sequenced by immunoSEQ multiplex PCR; TCRdb stores in-frame clones only, minus some. Among 110,000 to 150,000 clones listed, 75% to 90% were seen once. The sequenced sample was peripheral blood. All receptors come from a woman between 55 and 75 years old with active COVID-19. Both conserved end residues are part of each CDR3. D genes are given only for firm matches. The size of a clone is reported for some rows only, either as once, few or many, or as a class for expanded clones.

size	D	V	J	DNA	CDR3
-	TRBD2	TRBV15	TRBJ2-1	TGTGCCACCAGCAGGAGTCTAGCGGGACACAATGAGCAGTTCTTC	CATSRSLAGHNEQFF
-	-	TRBV5-6	TRBJ2-3	TGTGCCAGCGGGGAGGTGGGGAGCACAGATACGCAGTATTTT	CASGEVGSTDTQYF
-	TRBD1	TRBV27	TRBJ2-7	TGTGCCAGCAGTTCTGGACAGGGATTCTCCTACGAGCAGTACTTC	CASSSGQGFSYEQYF
-	-	TRBV21-1	TRBJ2-1	TGTGCCAGCAGCATCCGGGCGCGTTCGGGACATCGGCATGAGCAGTTCTTC	CASSIRARSGHRHEQFF
-	TRBD2	TRBV5-1	TRBJ2-3	TGCGCCAGCAGCCTGGGACTAGCGGGAGGGCCACGCACAGATACGCAGTATTTT	CASSLGLAGGPRTDTQYF
-	-	TRBV7-2	TRBJ1-1	TGTGCCAGCAGCTCCACGGGGAACGAAGCTTTCTTT	CASSSTGNEAFF
-	-	TRBV6-2/TRBV6-3	TRBJ2-3	TGTGCCAGCAGTTACTCTACTTTTGGGAGAGACACAGATACGCAGTATTTT	CASSYSTFGRDTDTQYF
-	-	TRBV6-2/TRBV6-3	TRBJ2-7	TGTGCCAGCAGTAAACAGGCTTACGAGCAGTACTTC	CASSKQAYEQYF
-	-	TRBV7-9	TRBJ2-7	TGTGCCAGCAGCTTAGTGGGGGAGCGGGTTTCCTACGAGCAGTACTTC	CASSLVGERVSYEQYF
-	-	TRBV6-5	TRBJ1-1	TGTGCCAGCAGTTACACCGGGACACCCACTTGGGAAGCTTTCTTT	CASSYTGTPTWEAFF
-	TRBD1	TRBV5-1	TRBJ1-3	TGCGCCAGCAGCTTGGGAGGGGGCGAGACTGGAAACACCATATATTTT	CASSLGGGETGNTIYF
-	TRBD1	TRBV27	TRBJ1-4	TGTGCCAGCAGTACCCGGGACAGGGGCCGTGGGGGTGAAAAACTGTTTTTT	CASSTRDRGRGGEKLFF
-	-	TRBV28	TRBJ1-1	TGTGCCAGCAGCCCACTTTCTAGCCGCGCCGGCGGGTACACTGAAGCTTTCTTT	CASSPLSSRAGGYTEAFF
-	-	TRBV27	TRBJ2-7	TGTGCCAGCAGTTTATACAGCCTACCTTCCTACGAGCAGTACTTC	CASSLYSLPSYEQYF
-	TRBD2	TRBV19	TRBJ2-1	TGTGCCAGTAGTCCCGGACTAGCGGGGGGGCCTACGGATGAGCAGTTCTTC	CASSPGLAGGPTDEQFF
-	TRBD2	TRBV5-1	TRBJ2-3	TGCGCCAGCAGCCCTCGGCCAGCGGGAGGGCCCACAGATACGCAGTATTTT	CASSPRPAGGPTDTQYF
-	-	TRBV19	TRBJ1-1	TGTGCCAGTAGTATCGCGGCAGGGCGGAACACTGAAGCTTTCTTT	CASSIAAGRNTEAFF
-	-	TRBV28	TRBJ2-7	TGTGCCAGCGCGGGGCACCGCTACGAGCAGTACTTC	CASAGHRYEQYF
few	-	TRBV6-2/TRBV6-3	TRBJ2-7	TGTGCCAGCAGTTATTCTCCAGGCAACGAGCAGTACTTC	CASSYSPGNEQYF
-	TRBD2	TRBV19	TRBJ2-1	TGTGCCAGTAGTGAGGGACTAGCCCTCTACAATGAGCAGTTCTTC	CASSEGLALYNEQFF
-	TRBD2	TRBV5-1	TRBJ2-7	TGCGCCAGCTTTGATAGCGGGAACACCTACGAGCAGTACTTC	CASFDSGNTYEQYF
once	-	TRBV2	TRBJ2-3	TGTGCCAGCAAAGGACAGAACACAGATACGCAGTATTTT	CASKGQNTDTQYF
once	TRBD1	TRBV5-1	TRBJ1-4	TGCGCCAGCAGCTTGCCTACAGGGGGACCTAATGAAAAACTGTTTTTT	CASSLPTGGPNEKLFF
-	-	TRBV9	TRBJ2-7	TGTGCCAGCAGCGTAGTGGCGGGATTCGGCGAGCAGTACTTC	CASSVVAGFGEQYF
-	TRBD1	TRBV5-1	TRBJ2-7	TGCGCCAGCAGCTCCGGGACAGGGGCCTACGAGCAGTACTTC	CASSSGTGAYEQYF
-	-	TRBV3-1/TRBV3-2	TRBJ2-7	TGTGCCAGCAGCCAAGGAGCCAGAGACAAGTACTTC	CASSQGARDKYF
few	-	TRBV11-2	TRBJ2-7	TGTGCCAGCAGCTTAATTGTGGCTAGCTCCTACGAGCAGTACTTC	CASSLIVASSYEQYF
-	TRBD2	TRBV28	TRBJ2-7	TGTGCCAGCAGTTTAACCGCTCTAGCGGGAGGAGCCGAGCAGTACTTC	CASSLTALAGGAEQYF
-	-	TRBV28	TRBJ2-5	TGTGCCAGCAGTACCTATTCAGGGGTCCAAGAGACCCAGTACTTC	CASSTYSGVQETQYF
-	-	TRBV5-6	TRBJ1-6	TGTGCCAGCAGCTTGGGCCAGGGTAATTCACCCCTCCACTTT	CASSLGQGNSPLHF
-	TRBD1	TRBV2	TRBJ1-6	TGTGCCAGCAGCCGGGACAGGACCAGCTCCTATAATTCACCCCTCCACTTT	CASSRDRTSSYNSPLHF
once	-	TRBV3-1/TRBV3-2	TRBJ1-1	TGTGCCAGCAGCCAAGATCGCGGCCGGACTGAAGCTTTCTTT	CASSQDRGRTEAFF
-	TRBD2	TRBV19	TRBJ2-4	TGTGCCAGTAGCCCGGGACTAGCGGGAATGGACATTCAGTACTTC	CASSPGLAGMDIQYF
-	TRBD1	TRBV11-2	TRBJ2-1	TGTGCCAGCAGCCCCAACAGGGGGGAGCAGTTCTTC	CASSPNRGEQFF
-	-	TRBV6-2/TRBV6-3	TRBJ1-6	TGTGCCAGCAGTGGACAGCCTCGGGCCCTCCACTTT	CASSGQPRALHF
-	-	TRBV10-1	TRBJ1-3	TGCGCCAGCAGTTCGAGGTCTGGAAACACCATATATTTT	CASSSRSGNTIYF
few	-	TRBV19	TRBJ2-2	TGTGCCAGTAAATCCGGAGGGAGTTGGACCGGGGAGCTGTTTTTT	CASKSGGSWTGELFF
-	-	TRBV7-8	TRBJ2-3	TGTGCCAGCAGACAGAACGAGGGAGTGGGAGATACGCAGTATTTT	CASRQNEGVGDTQYF
-	-	TRBV5-6	TRBJ1-4	TGTGCCAGCAGCTTTGTTGAGGCTAATGAAAAACTGTTTTTT	CASSFVEANEKLFF
-	TRBD1	TRBV6-2/TRBV6-3	TRBJ1-5	TGTGCCAGCAGTTATGGGGGACAGCCGGAGCCCCAGCATTTT	CASSYGGQPEPQHF
once	TRBD1	TRBV19	TRBJ2-1	TGTGCCAGTGGGACAGTCTCCTACAATGAGCAGTTCTTC	CASGTVSYNEQFF
-	TRBD2	TRBV27	TRBJ2-7	TGTGCCAGCAGTTTATGGCTAGCGGGAGAATGGGGCGAGCAGTACTTC	CASSLWLAGEWGEQYF
once	TRBD2	TRBV7-9	TRBJ2-1	TGTGCCAGCATTGGGGGACTAGCTTCCTACAATGAGCAGTTCTTC	CASIGGLASYNEQFF
-	-	TRBV7-8	TRBJ1-5	TGTGCCAGCAGCTTATACCGGGATCAGCCCCAGCATTTT	CASSLYRDQPQHF
-	TRBD2	TRBV5-1	TRBJ2-1	TGCGCCAGCAGCAGAACTAGCGGGAGGGCCAATGAGCAGTTCTTC	CASSRTSGRANEQFF